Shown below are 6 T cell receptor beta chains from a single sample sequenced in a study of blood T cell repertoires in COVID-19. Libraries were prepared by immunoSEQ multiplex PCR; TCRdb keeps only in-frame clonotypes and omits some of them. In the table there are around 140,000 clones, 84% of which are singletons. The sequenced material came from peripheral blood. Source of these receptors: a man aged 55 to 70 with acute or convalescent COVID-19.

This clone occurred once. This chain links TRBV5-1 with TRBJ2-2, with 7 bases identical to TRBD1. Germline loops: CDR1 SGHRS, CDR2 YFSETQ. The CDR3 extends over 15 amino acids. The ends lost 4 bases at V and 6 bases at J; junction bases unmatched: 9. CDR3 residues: CASSLADRDAGELFF. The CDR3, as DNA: TGCGCCAGCAGCCTGGCCGACAGGGATGCCGGGGAGCTGTTTTTT. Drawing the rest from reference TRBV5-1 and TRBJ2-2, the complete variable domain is KAGVTQTPRYLIKTRGQQVTLSCSPISGHRSVSWYQQTPGQGLQFLFEYFSETQRNKGNFPGRFSGRQFSNSRSEMNVSTLELGDSALYLCASSLADRDAGELFFGEGSRLTVL.

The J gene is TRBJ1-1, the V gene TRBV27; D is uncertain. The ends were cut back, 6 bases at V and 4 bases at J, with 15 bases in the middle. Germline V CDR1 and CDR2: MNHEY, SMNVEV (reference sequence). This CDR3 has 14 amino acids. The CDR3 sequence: CASRYTTSGTEAFF. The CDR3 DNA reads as TGTGCCAGCAGATACACTACCTCGGGCACTGAAGCTTTCTTT.

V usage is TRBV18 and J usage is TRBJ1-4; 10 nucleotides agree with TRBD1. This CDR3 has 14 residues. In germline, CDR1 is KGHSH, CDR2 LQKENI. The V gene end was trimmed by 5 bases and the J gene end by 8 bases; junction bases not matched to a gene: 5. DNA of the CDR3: TGTGCCAGCTCAACCGGGACAGGGGAAGAAAAACTGTTTTTT. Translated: CASSTGTGEEKLFF.

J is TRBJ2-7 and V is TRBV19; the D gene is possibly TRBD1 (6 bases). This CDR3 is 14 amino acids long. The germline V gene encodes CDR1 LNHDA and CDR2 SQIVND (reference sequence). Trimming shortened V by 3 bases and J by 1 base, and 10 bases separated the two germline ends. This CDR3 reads CASSMVRGSYEQYF. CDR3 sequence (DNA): TGTGCCAGTAGTATGGTTAGGGGGTCCTACGAGCAGTACTTC.

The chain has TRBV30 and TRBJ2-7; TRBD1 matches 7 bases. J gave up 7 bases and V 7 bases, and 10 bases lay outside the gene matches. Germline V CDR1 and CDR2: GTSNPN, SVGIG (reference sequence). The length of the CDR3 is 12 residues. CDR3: CALQGSVLEQYF. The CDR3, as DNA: TGTGCCTTACAGGGGTCGGTGTTGGAGCAGTACTTC.

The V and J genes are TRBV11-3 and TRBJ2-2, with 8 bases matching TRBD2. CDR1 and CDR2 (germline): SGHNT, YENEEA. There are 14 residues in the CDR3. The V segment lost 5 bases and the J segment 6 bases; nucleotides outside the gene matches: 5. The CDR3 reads CASSQRGKPGELFF. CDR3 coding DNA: TGTGCCAGCAGCCAGCGGGGGAAACCCGGGGAGCTGTTTTTT.